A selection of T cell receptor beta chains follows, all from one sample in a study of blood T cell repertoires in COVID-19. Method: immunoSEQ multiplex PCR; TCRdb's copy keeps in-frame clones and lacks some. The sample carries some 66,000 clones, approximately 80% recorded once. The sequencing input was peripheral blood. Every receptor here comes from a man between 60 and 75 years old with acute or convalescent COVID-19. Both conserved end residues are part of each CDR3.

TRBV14,CASSQVGERLGYGYTF
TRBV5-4,CASSRESAGETQYF
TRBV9,CASSVGLAGFLPDTQYF
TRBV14,CASSLKTPTGALGYTF
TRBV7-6,CASSLGTSGGAYEQYF
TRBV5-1,CASRHRGGGTDTQYF
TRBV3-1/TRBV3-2,CASSQAPGGNSPLHF
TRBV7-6,CASSKAQGKNEKLFF
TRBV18,CASSPQTGEKVTQYF
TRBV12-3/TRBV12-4,CASSLRAYGYTF
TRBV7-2,CASSLKAGLNTEAFF
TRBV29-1,CSVDPGTGGFF
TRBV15,CATSRGGAGAGGYTF
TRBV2,CASRRQGVGYTF
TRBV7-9,CASSITGLSQPQHF
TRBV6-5,CASSSSGQGTDTQYF
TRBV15,CATSTGYEAFF
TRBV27,CASSLRDRGGNEQFF
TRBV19,CASSSGTGFSGNTIYF
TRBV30,CAWSVGTGEGNTEAFF
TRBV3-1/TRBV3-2,CASSQWGDRGSFF
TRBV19,CASSIGTYGAQPQHF
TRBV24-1,CATSDLRASGGSYNEQFF
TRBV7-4,CASSFQGLWVYGYTF
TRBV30,CAWRQGAGDTGELFF
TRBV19,CATRQGVYNEQFF
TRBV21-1,CAIPGSSYNSPLHF
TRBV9,CASSVGPMGPDNEQFF
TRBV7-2,CASSSTFMRSNYGYTF
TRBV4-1,CASSQDVLRGREDGYTF
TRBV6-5,CASSYPGLGTQYF
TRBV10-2,CATRRSGGLKETQYF
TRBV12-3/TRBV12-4,CASSFGAPQPQHF
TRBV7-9,CASSGRDRKNSPLHF
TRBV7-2,CASSFTSGGGDTQYF
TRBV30,CAWNEQGANYGYTF
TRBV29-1,CSVDQGGTGELFF
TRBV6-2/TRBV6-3,CASSSSLNVRVDTIYF
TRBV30,CAWSVIAPNEQFF